This T cell receptor (beta chain) was captured in a study of blood T cell repertoires in COVID-19 (dated by TCRdb to 2019 to 2021). Study-level background: Samples from collaborators originated in the United States, Italy and Spain and spanned both the acute and convalescent phases of COVID-19. The prospective study material was composed of cDNA or gDNA derived from T cells, B-cell-depleted T cells, or PBMCs. Deeply sampled blood TCRbeta repertoires from subjects exposed to, actively infected with, or recovered from COVID-19 were included in the dataset. The repertoires were released in a freely available public database intended as a resource for research on the immune response to SARS-CoV-2. The samples were drawn from two sources: the first 160 participants of the ongoing ImmuneRACE study, and over 950 subjects contributed by 6 global collaborators. Nearly every sample came with metadata listing a de-identified subject ID, COVID-19 status, age in years and sex. Where available, HLA class I and class II types were taken from metadata supplied by the sample provider and were not determined by assay-based typing.

One collaborating source in Seattle enrolled patients during active infection and followed them longitudinally through the course of disease. Each collaborating institution followed its own protocols to collect whole blood in K2EDTA tubes. For TCRbeta analysis, collaborators shipped samples in one of three forms: frozen whole blood, isolated PBMCs, or DNA extracted from either of those sample types. On this clone itself: The specificity of this receptor is unknown. Base qualities are not provided; no much larger clone lies one nucleotide away.

Trimming removed 5 bases from V and 8 bases from J; the gene matches leave 5 bases unexplained. The CDR3 contains 13 residues, cysteine and phenylalanine counted. The sequence is cut down to CDR3 DNA, 39 bases in frame from base 1. CDR1 and CDR2 were assigned from the germline V gene as KGHSH and LQKENI. What the authors observed across the whole study: The quantity of clinical and demographic metadata differed by source and by participant and was supplied without curation.

The immunoSEQ Assay, a bias-controlled multiplex PCR, was used to amplify TCRbeta CDR3 regions from genomic DNA. Turning to the authors' computational methods: The number of nucleated cells in each sample was estimated by amplification of reference gene primers within the assay. To quantify the absolute abundance of each unique TCRbeta CDR3 rearrangement, sequence reads were collapsed and filtered. For each sample, productive Simpson clonality was calculated by taking the square root of Simpson's diversity index across productive rearrangements. Held by TCRdb, this immuneACCESS table contains in-frame sequences only and omits some clones. Under half of the omission traces to an unresolved V gene where checked; the cause of the rest is unknown. The V and J calls and the clone size are those of that table, but D and trimming were determined from the DNA. The sample yields 250,000 to 400,000 clones; around 89% were counted once. The ten largest make up 1.5% to 2% of the sample.

This clonotype originated in a woman under 40 with COVID-19, enrolled during active disease. The V gene is TRBV18 and the J gene is TRBJ1-2; 10 bases in the middle match TRBD1. The sequenced sample was peripheral blood. The DNA sequence follows: TGTGCCAGCTCAATGGGACAGGGGAACGGCTACACCTTC. This gives the protein CASSMGQGNGYTF.